These 13 T cell receptor beta chains originate from one sample sequenced in a study of shared clonotypes between healthy human individuals. The data were produced by immunoSEQ multiplex PCR, yet TCRdb's version contains in-frame clones alone and is incomplete. Seen here are 1,400,000 or so clones, approximately 98.5% observed once, and the top ten hold 0.3% to 0.45%. The sample comprised naive CD4+ T cells sorted from blood. The sample's subset: CD45RA+ positively selected. These receptors were collected from a man aged 25 to 40 in good health.

V is TRBV4-3 and J is TRBJ1-4; 10 positions match TRBD1. This CDR3 has 16 amino acids. Trimming removed 4 bases from V and 7 bases from J; junction bases left unmatched: 9. Germline lookup yields CDR1 LGHNA and CDR2 YSLEER. The CDR3, as DNA: TGCGCCAGCAGCCCAATCGGACAGGGGGGGATTGAAAAACTGTTTTTT. Its protein product is CASSPIGQGGIEKLFF.

This chain connects TRBV19 to TRBJ1-1; 9 bases are a match to TRBD1. Germline V gene lookup returns CDR1 LNHDA and CDR2 SQIVND (reference sequence). The CDR3 has 15 amino acids. The J segment lost 3 bases and the V segment lost 3 bases, leaving 5 bases of the junction unmatched. The CDR3 loop reads CASSITGTGYTEAFF. CDR3 bases: TGTGCCAGTAGTATTACCGGGACAGGGTACACTGAAGCTTTCTTT.

This sequence joins TRBV28 and TRBJ2-3, with D possibly matching TRBD2 (5 bases). Germline loops: CDR1 MDHEN, CDR2 SYDVKM. V shed 7 bases and J shed 6 bases, with 14 bases lying between them. This CDR3 is built from 13 residues. The CDR3 is CASIPGSFDTQYF. The CDR3 bases are TGTGCCAGCATCCCGGGAAGTTTTGATACGCAGTATTTT.

The sample holds one count of this clone. J is TRBJ1-4 and V is TRBV28; 7 bases line up with TRBD1. Germline-derived CDR1 and CDR2 are MDHEN and SYDVKM. Trimming at V came to 4 bases and at J to 10 bases, leaving 9 bases not matched to a gene. The CDR3 sequence is 14 residues long. This chain's CDR3 is CASSSTGADGKLFF. In DNA form, the CDR3 reads TGTGCCAGCAGTTCAACAGGGGCGGACGGAAAACTGTTTTTT.

This chain uses TRBV28 with TRBJ2-5, with 8 bases lining up with TRBD2. J lost 3 bases, V lost 10 bases, and 10 bases had no gene match. The CDR3 loop spans 14 amino acids. Germline V lookup: CDR1 MDHEN, CDR2 SYDVKM. The CDR3 bases are TGTGCCATCGCTCGGGAGGGACCGAAAGAGACCCAGTACTTC. As protein: CAIAREGPKETQYF.

The chain couples TRBV18 to TRBJ2-1; D ambiguous. Between the trimmed V and J ends, which lost 2 bases and 0 bases, there was a span of 8 bases. The CDR3 extends over 15 amino acids. Germline V gene sequence: CDR1 KGHSH, CDR2 LQKENI. The CDR3 region is CASSPERLSYNEQFF. The CDR3 bases are TGTGCCAGCTCACCAGAGCGACTCTCCTACAATGAGCAGTTCTTC.

The CDR3 DNA reads as TGTGCCAGCAGTTACCCGGGACAGGGGGCCGGGTACGAGCAGTACTTC. It yields the protein CASSYPGQGAGYEQYF. The chain uses TRBV6-5 and TRBJ2-7, with 12 bases matching TRBD1. V shed 2 bases and J 4 bases; nucleotides not matched to a gene: 6. From germline, CDR1 is MNHEY and CDR2 SVGAGI. This CDR3 spans 16 amino acids.

This rearrangement joins TRBV7-2 to TRBJ2-7; D may be TRBD2 (6 bases). CDR3 length: 16 amino acids. Germline lookup yields CDR1 SGHTA and CDR2 FQGNSA. V was cut by 4 bases and J by 4 bases, with 20 bases left in between. CDR3 amino acids: CASSSPPSADPYEQYF. CDR3 nucleotides: TGTGCCAGCAGCTCACCTCCTAGCGCGGACCCTTACGAGCAGTACTTC. The complete variable domain, with remaining parts taken from reference TRBV7-2 and TRBJ2-7, reads GAGVSQSPSNKVTEKGKDVELRCDPISGHTALYWYRQSLGQGLEFLIYFQGNSAPDKSGLPSDRFSAERTGGSVSTLTIQRTQQEDSAVYLCASSSPPSADPYEQYFGPGTRLTVT.

This chain links TRBV5-1 with TRBJ2-5; D is perhaps TRBD1 (6 bases). V gave up 1 base and J gave up 2 bases, with 12 bases separating them. The length of the CDR3 is 15 residues. The V gene's germline CDR1 is SGHRS and CDR2 YFSETQ. The DNA for the CDR3 is TGCGCCAGCAGCTTGCTAGGACAGAGACAAGAGACCCAGTACTTC. This encodes CASSLLGQRQETQYF.

With respect to this clone: Other DNA sequences within the sample encode an identical CDR3. This chain connects TRBV6-1 to TRBJ2-7; D not certain. The CDR3 consists of 12 residues. Trimming pared 2 bases from V and 4 bases from J, leaving 6 bases between. Germline-derived CDR1 and CDR2 are MNHNS and SASEGT. CDR3 in amino acids: CASSEQSYEQYF. For the CDR3, the DNA is TGTGCCAGCAGTGAACAGAGTTACGAGCAGTACTTC.

For this clone: The junction departs from germline at one end; a sequencing error may be responsible. The rearrangement uses TRBV7-7 and TRBJ2-3; D unresolved. The CDR3 extends over 13 amino acids. Germline CDR1 reads SSHAT; CDR2 reads FNYEAQ (reference sequence). CDR3 protein: CAGSLTVTDTQYF. In DNA, the CDR3 is TGTGCCGGCAGCCTCACGGTCACAGATACGCAGTATTTT.

This clone has only one observation. V usage is TRBV30 and J usage is TRBJ1-5, with D unresolved. This CDR3 spans 11 amino acids. Germline CDR1 reads GTSNPN; CDR2 reads SVGIG (reference sequence). V was pared by 8 bases and J by 2 bases, with 7 bases between. The CDR3 protein is CATDRNQPQHF. The CDR3, as DNA: TGTGCCACCGATCGCAATCAGCCCCAGCATTTT.

The gene calls are TRBV7-2 and TRBJ2-4; D may be TRBD2 (6 bases). The CDR3 sequence is 13 residues long. V lost 7 bases and J 9 bases, leaving 16 bases between the germline ends. Germline V lookup: CDR1 SGHTA, CDR2 FQGNSA. CDR3 sequence (DNA): TGTGCCAGCACTCTGGGGGGAGCTGGCATTCAGTACTTC. Amino acid sequence: CASTLGGAGIQYF.